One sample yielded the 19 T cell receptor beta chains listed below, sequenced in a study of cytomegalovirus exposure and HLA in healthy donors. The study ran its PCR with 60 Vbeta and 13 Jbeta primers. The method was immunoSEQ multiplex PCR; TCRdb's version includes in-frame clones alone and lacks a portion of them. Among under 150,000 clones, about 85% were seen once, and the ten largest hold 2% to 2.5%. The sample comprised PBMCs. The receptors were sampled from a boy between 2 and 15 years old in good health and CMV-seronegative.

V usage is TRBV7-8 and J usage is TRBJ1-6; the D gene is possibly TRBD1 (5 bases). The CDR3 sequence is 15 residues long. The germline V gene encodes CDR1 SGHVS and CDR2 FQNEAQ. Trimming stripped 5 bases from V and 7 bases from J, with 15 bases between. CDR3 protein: CASSPSRRGNSPLHF. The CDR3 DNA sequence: TGTGCCAGCAGCCCATCGCGAAGGGGAAATTCACCCCTCCACTTT.

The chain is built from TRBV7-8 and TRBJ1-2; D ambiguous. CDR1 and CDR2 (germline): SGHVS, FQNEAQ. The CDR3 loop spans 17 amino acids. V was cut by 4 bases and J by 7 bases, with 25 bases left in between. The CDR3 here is CASSSGGRHNPRVGYTF. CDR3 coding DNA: TGTGCCAGCAGCTCAGGCGGCAGGCATAACCCGAGGGTTGGCTACACCTTC.

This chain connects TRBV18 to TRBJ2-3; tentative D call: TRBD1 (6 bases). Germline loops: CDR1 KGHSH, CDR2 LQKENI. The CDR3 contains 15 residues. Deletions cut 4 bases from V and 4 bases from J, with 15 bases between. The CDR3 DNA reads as TGTGCCAGCTCACTTGAAATGGACAGTCCAGATACGCAGTATTTT. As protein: CASSLEMDSPDTQYF.

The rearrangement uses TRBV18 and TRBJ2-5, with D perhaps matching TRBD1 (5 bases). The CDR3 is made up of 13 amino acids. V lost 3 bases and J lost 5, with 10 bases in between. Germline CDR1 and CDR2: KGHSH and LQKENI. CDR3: CASSPSGAETQYF. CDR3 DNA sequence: TGTGCCAGCTCACCCTCTGGGGCGGAGACCCAGTACTTC.

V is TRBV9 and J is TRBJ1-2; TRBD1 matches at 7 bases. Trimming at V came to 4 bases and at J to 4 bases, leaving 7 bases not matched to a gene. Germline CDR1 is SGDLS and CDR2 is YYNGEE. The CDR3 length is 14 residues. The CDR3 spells CASSSRQGPYGYTF. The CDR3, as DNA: TGTGCCAGCAGCTCCCGACAGGGTCCCTATGGCTACACCTTC. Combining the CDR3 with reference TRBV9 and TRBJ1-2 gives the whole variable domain DSGVTQTPKHLITATGQRVTLRCSPRSGDLSVYWYQQSLDQGLQFLIQYYNGEERAKGNILERFSAQQFPDLHSELNLSSLELGDSALYFCASSSRQGPYGYTFGSGTRLTVV.

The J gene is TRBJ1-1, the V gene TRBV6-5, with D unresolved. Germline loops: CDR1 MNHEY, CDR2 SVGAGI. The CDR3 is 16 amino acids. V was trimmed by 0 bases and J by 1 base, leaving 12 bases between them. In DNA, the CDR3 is TGTGCCAGCAGTTACTCGAGGGCAGCGGGGAACACTGAAGCTTTCTTT. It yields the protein CASSYSRAAGNTEAFF.

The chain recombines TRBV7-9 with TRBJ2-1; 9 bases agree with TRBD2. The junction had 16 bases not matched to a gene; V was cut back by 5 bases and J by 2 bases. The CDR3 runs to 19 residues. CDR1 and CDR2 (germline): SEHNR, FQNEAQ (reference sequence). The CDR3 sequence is CASSPRGLRGGSPYNEQFF. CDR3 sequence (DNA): TGTGCCAGCAGCCCCCGGGGGCTGCGGGGGGGCTCTCCCTACAATGAGCAGTTCTTC.

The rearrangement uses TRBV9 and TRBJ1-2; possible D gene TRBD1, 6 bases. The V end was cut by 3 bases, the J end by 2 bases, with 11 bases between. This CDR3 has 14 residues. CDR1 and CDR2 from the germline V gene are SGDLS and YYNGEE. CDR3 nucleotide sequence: TGTGCCAGCAGCGACAAAACAGGGAACTATGGCTACACCTTC. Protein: CASSDKTGNYGYTF.

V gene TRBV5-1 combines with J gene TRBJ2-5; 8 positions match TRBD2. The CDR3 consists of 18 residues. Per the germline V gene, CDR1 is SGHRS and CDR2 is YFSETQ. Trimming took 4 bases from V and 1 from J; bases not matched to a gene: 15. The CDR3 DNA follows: TGCGCCAGCAGCACCGACGAGAGCGGGAGCACACTCCAAGAGACCCAGTACTTC. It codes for CASSTDESGSTLQETQYF.

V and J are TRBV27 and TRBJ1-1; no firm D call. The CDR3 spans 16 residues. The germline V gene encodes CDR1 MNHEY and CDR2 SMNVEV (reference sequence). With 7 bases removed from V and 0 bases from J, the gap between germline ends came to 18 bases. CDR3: CASIPRGGRMNTEAFF. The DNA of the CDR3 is TGTGCCAGCATCCCCCGAGGTGGTAGAATGAACACTGAAGCTTTCTTT.

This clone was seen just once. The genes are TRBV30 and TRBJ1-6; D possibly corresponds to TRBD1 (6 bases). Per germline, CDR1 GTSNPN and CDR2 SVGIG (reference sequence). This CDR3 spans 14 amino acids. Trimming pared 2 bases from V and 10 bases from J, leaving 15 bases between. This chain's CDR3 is CAWSPGQSPSPLHF. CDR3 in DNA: TGTGCCTGGAGTCCTGGACAGTCGCCGTCACCCCTCCACTTT.

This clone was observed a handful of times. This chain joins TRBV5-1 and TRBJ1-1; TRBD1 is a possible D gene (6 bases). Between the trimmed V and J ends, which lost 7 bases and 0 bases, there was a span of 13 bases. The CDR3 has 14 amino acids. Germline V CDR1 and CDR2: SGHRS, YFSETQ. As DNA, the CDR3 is TGCGCCAGCTTCCAGGACAGCCTGAACACTGAAGCTTTCTTT. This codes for CASFQDSLNTEAFF.

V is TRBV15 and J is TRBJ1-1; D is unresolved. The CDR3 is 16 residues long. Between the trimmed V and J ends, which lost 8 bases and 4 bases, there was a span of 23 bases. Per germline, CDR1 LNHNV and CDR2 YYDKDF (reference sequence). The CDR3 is CATAGIFWRLGTEAFF. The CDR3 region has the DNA TGTGCCACCGCCGGGATTTTCTGGAGGTTGGGCACTGAAGCTTTCTTT.

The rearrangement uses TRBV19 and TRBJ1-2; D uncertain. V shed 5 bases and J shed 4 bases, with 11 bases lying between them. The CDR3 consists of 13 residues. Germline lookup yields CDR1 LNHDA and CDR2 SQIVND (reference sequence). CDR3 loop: CASSPRVSYGYTF. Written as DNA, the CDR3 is TGTGCCAGTAGTCCACGGGTGAGCTATGGCTACACCTTC.

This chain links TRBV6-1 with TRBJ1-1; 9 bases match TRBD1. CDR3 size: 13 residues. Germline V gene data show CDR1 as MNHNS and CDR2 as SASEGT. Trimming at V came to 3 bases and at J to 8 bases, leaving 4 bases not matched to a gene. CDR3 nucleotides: TGTGCCAGCAGTGATACGGACAGGGGAGAAGCTTTCTTT. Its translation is CASSDTDRGEAFF.

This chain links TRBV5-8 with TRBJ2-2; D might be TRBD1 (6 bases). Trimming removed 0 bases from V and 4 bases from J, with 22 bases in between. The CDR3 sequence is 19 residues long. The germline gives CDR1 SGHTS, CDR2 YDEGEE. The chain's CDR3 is CASSLGSKTGIRGTGELFF. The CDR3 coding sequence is TGTGCCAGCAGCTTGGGGTCTAAAACAGGGATCAGAGGCACCGGGGAGCTGTTTTTT. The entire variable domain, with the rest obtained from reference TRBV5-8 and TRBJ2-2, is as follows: EAGVTQSPTHLIKTRGQQATLRCSPISGHTSVYWYQQALGLGLQFLLWYDEGEERNRGNFPPRFSGRQFPNYSSELNVNALELEDSALYLCASSLGSKTGIRGTGELFFGEGSRLTVL.

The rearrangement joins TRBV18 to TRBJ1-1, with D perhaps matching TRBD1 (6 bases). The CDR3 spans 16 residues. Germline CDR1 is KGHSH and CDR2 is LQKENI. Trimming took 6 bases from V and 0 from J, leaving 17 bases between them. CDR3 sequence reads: CASSRGRGLMNTEAFF. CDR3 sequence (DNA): TGTGCCAGCTCTCGGGGCAGGGGTCTTATGAACACTGAAGCTTTCTTT.

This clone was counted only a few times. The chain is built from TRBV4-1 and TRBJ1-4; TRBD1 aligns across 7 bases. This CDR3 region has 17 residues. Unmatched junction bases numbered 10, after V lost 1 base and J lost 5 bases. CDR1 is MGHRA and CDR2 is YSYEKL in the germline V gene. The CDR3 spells CASSQAPRGQVNEKLFF. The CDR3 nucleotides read TGCGCCAGCAGCCAAGCGCCCCGTGGACAGGTGAATGAAAAACTGTTTTTT.

This CDR3 is CASRGGLVARELNEQFF. In nucleotides, the CDR3 is TGTGCCAGCAGGGGGGGGTTAGTTGCGCGGGAGCTTAATGAGCAGTTCTTC. The rearrangement joins TRBV28 to TRBJ2-1; 7 nucleotides align to TRBD2. The CDR3 is made up of 17 amino acids. Germline CDR1 reads MDHEN; CDR2 reads SYDVKM. V shed 6 bases and J 7 bases; nucleotides not matched to a gene: 18.